This TCR beta chain was recovered during a study of CD8+ T cells in alopecia areata (dated 2018 in TCRdb). A note on the overall study: Treated patients were enrolled in an open-label pilot trial of oral tofacitinib, 5 to 10 mg twice daily, for moderate-to-severe alopecia areata. On the human side, TCRbeta sequencing was run on scalp tissue and on sorted CD4+ and CD8+ peripheral blood T cells from healthy controls and from alopecia areata patients with either patchy or totalis/universalis disease. RNA came from the PAXgene miRNA kit for fixed scalp, the miRNeasy kit for PBMCs, and the RNeasy kit for mouse skin. High-throughput TCRbeta sequencing was used to examine T cell clonal expansion in alopecia areata in both the C3H/HeJ mouse model and human patients. Patients on tofacitinib were biopsied at baseline and after 4 and 24 weeks of treatment, and several of the patients also had a later scalp biopsy. Patients stayed on tofacitinib for 6 to 18 months and then had 6 months of follow-up off drug so that delayed response and recurrence could be assessed. Scalp clonality was compared across normal scalp (n=4), patchy alopecia areata scalp (n=8), and alopecia totalis/universalis scalp (n=8). For the treated patients, the SALT score, which quantifies what percentage of scalp surface area is affected, served as the measure of disease severity. TCRbeta CDR3 regions were amplified by immunoSEQ multiplex PCR with 35 Vbeta forward and 13 Jbeta reverse primers.

Libraries were prepared through the immunoSEQ multiplex PCR assay. RNA was extracted from all samples and reverse transcribed into cDNA, which served as template for TCR sequencing. First-strand cDNA was synthesized using SuperScript III with a 2:1 mix of oligo-dT and random hexamers. A synthetic immune receptor repertoire was used to assess amplification bias, and residual bias was removed computationally. Per the source publication's procedure: After raw reads were preprocessed to remove errors, the CDR3 was defined following IMGT conventions as running from the conserved cysteine to phenylalanine. Clonality was computed by normalizing Shannon entropy by log2 of the number of productive unique TCRs and subtracting the result from 1. CD4 or CD8 identity of scalp clones was inferred by cross-referencing scalp TCRbeta sequences with sorted blood CD4 and CD8 repertoires. Not all clones reach the TCRdb copy of this immuneACCESS table, which keeps in-frame sequences only. Checked studies attribute under half of the gap to unresolved V genes and leave the rest unexplained. V and J calls and clone size come straight from that table; D and trimming were deduced from the DNA. This sample lists around 300,000 clones; around 64% were detected once. Of the sample, 0.75% to 0.95% is held by the ten largest clones.

For this clone: What antigen it recognizes has not been identified. It has no much larger one-base neighbor in the sample; base qualities were not kept.

Summary of the overall study and its limitations: Because the treated cohort was small and had just a single nonresponder, larger studies are needed to establish links between baseline CD8+ expansion and response. Many expanded lesional clones were found to persist in scalp and blood during tofacitinib treatment, and relapse after treatment cessation may be partly explained by this persistence. Scalp TCR repertoire analysis is complicated because resident alphabeta T cells in normal human skin are also sequenced, whereas mouse skin is dominated by gammadelta T cells. Compared with mice, TCR sequences shared between patients were less clear, possibly partly because of HLA diversity across the patient population. Higher clonality and more expanded CD8+ clones were observed in lesional scalp than in normal scalp, particularly in alopecia totalis/universalis, a finding suggestive of antigenic drive. Scalp clonality and the number of expanded CD8+ clones among the top 100 scalp clones were significantly decreased by tofacitinib.

The treatment or condition label on this specimen signifies: oral pan-JAK inhibitor, 5-10 mg twice daily. From alopecia areata patients, peripheral blood was collected along with lesional scalp punch biopsies. PBMCs were isolated by density centrifugation and stained for CD3, CD4 and CD8, and CD4+ and CD8+ T cells were sorted on a FACSAria. V is clipped by 4 bases and J by 0 bases, and the sequence between their germline boundaries is 9 bases long. From the cysteine up to the phenylalanine, the CDR3 has a length of 13 residues. Only the CDR3 DNA stays, 39 bases, in frame from base 1. The germline V gene (reference sequence) sets CDR1 to GTSNPN and CDR2 to SVGIG.

The origin of this receptor is a human donor with alopecia areata. The material was CD4+ T cells sorted from blood, obtained around week 53, from a patient treated with tofacitinib. This sequence uses TRBV30 and TRBJ1-1; the D segment cannot be called with confidence. Here the CDR3 is given as CAWIRQLNTEAFF. The base sequence is TGTGCCTGGATCCGCCAGTTGAACACTGAAGCTTTCTTT.